This TCR beta chain was identified during a study of T cell responses to AZD1222 COVID-19 vaccine (dated by TCRdb to the early 2020s). With regard to the full study: AZD1222 recipients whose second dose came at about 4 weeks and those whose second dose came at about 12 weeks were combined into one group, since spike-specific TCR depth and breadth did not differ between the two schedules. A total of 230 to 250 trial participants underwent TCR sequencing, of whom about 200 had received two doses of AZD1222 and roughly 26 had received two doses of the MenACWY control vaccine. Trial participants were enrolled by age into 18-55, 56-69 and 70-plus year subgroups, with roughly 160, 29 and 62 TCR-sequenced participants respectively. What the study reported, not specific to this receptor: Conclusions about previously exposed vaccinees are limited because only six or seven AZD1222 recipients were SARS-CoV-2 seropositive at baseline. A significant rise in spike-specific TCR breadth and depth was observed after two AZD1222 doses relative to day 0 and relative to MenACWY recipients. Participants were mostly white British, with more females than males. The authors suggested clonal diversity may have been underestimated. Epitopes outside the regions mutated in the B.1.351 and B.1.1.7 variants were reportedly recognized by nearly half of the unique spike-specific TCRs. Because no samples from the day 14 peak response were available, repertoires could be characterized only after the peak T cell response. The whole spike protein was spanned by vaccine-associated CD4 TCRs, and dominant responses were seen in regions 160-218 and 743-854. The 56-69-year group was small, and its depth increase did not reach significance, likely because of low power.

Relative to germline, V is 4 bases shorter and J is 4 bases shorter, with 16 bases between their ends. As encoded in the germline V gene (reference sequence), CDR1 is LGHDT while CDR2 is YNNKEL. Measured from the cysteine to the phenylalanine, the CDR3 is 15 residues long. The kept DNA is CDR3 alone, 45 bases in frame from the first base. In the paper's terms, the time point label means: baseline before first vaccination. The vaccinee samples were drawn from two UK trials, COV001 and COV002, one of which was a single-blind randomized controlled phase 2/3 trial testing AZD1222 (ChAdOx1 nCoV-19) in healthy adults. For TCRbeta chain sequencing, PBMC samples were collected from trial participants at day 0 and at day 28 after the second dose. The CDR3 regions of human TCRbeta chains were analyzed by immunosequencing. Regarding the original processing steps: Repertoire TCRs were matched against a reference library of SARS-CoV-2-specific TCRs generated with the MIRA antigen-specificity platform. Breadth meant the fraction of unique TCRs that were SARS-CoV-2-associated, whereas depth meant the fraction of total T cells that were SARS-CoV-2-associated. Using the MIRA data, every spike-specific TCR was mapped to the spike region that the TCR reacted to and assigned to either a CD4 or a CD8 class. Log10-transformed breadth and depth values were compared by one-way ANOVA with Sidak's multiple comparisons tests. TCRdb holds this immuneACCESS table with in-frame rearrangements only. Some clones are missing; in checked studies, unresolved V genes explain under half, and the rest has no known cause. V and J calls and clone size are given by that table; D and trimming were obtained from the DNA. The sample table holds more than 130,000 clones, of which 90% were seen once. More than 3% of the sample is in the top ten clones.

This clone was counted only a few times. What this receptor recognizes is not known. Per-nucleotide qualities are absent, and no much larger clonotype sits a single base away. Here the sequenced sample was peripheral blood, taken on day 0 of AZD1222 vaccination. This chain is built from TRBV3-1 (or the pseudogene TRBV3-2) and TRBJ1-1; 5 matching bases give a weak D call of TRBD1. The sequence was collected from an adult in good health. The nucleotide sequence reads as follows: TGTGCCAGCAGCCCGGCCGGGGGTATGGGCACTGAAGCTTTCTTT. The encoded protein is CASSPAGGMGTEAFF.